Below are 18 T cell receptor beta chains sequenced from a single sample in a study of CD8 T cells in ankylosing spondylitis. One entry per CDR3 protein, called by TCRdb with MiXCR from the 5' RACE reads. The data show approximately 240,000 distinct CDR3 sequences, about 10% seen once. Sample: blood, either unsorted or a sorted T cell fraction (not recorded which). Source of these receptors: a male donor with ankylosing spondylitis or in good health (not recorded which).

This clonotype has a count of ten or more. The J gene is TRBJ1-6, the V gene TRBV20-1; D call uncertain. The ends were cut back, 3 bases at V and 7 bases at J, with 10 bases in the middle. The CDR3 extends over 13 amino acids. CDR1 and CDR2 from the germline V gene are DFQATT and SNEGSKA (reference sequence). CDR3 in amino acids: CSASTVANSPLHF. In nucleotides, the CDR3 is TGCAGTGCTAGTACAGTTGCCAATTCACCCCTCCACTTT.

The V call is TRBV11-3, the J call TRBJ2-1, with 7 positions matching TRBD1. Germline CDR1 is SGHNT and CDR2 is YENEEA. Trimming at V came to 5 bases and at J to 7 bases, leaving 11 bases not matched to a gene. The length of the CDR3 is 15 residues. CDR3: CASSPPTGRGNEQFF. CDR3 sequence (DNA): TGTGCCAGCAGCCCTCCGACAGGGAGAGGTAATGAGCAGTTCTTC.

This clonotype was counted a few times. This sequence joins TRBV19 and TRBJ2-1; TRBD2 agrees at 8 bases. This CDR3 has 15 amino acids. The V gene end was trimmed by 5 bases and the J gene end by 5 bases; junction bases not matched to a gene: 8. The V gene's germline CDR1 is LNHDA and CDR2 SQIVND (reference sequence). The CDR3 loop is CASSLTSGTHNEQFF. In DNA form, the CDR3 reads TGTGCCAGTAGTCTCACTAGCGGTACACACAATGAGCAGTTCTTC.

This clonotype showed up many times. For the CDR3, the DNA is TGCAGTGCTAGAGATCTCCGGGGATACAATGAGCAGTTCTTC. This translates into CSARDLRGYNEQFF. The gene calls are TRBV20-1 and TRBJ2-1; a possible D gene is TRBD2 (5 bases). The CDR3 extends over 14 amino acids. V lost 0 bases and J 4 bases, leaving 10 bases between the germline ends. Per germline, CDR1 DFQATT and CDR2 SNEGSKA (reference sequence).

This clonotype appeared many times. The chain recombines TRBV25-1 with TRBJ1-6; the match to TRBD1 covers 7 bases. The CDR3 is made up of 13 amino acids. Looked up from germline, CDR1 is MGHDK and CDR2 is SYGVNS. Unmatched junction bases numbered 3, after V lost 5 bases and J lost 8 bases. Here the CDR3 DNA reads TGTGCCAGCAGTAACACAGGGGATTCACCCCTCCACTTT. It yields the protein CASSNTGDSPLHF.

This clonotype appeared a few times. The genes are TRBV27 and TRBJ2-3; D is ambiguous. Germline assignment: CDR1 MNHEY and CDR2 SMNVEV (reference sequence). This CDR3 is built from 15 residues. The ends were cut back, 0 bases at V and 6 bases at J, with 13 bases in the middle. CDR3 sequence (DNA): TGTGCCAGCAGTTTATCGGGCGGACCCGACGATACGCAGTATTTT. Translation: CASSLSGGPDDTQYF.

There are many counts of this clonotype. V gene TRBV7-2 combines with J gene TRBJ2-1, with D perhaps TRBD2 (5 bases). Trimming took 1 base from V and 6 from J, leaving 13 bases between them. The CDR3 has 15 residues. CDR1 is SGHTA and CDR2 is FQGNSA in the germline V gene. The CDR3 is CASSLVRGSTNEQFF. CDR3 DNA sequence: TGTGCCAGCAGCTTAGTACGGGGATCAACCAATGAGCAGTTCTTC.

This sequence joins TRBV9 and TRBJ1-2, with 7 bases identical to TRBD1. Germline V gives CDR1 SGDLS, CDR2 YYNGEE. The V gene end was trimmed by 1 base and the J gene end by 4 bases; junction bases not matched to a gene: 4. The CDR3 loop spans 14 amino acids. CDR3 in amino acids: CASSVTGQFYGYTF. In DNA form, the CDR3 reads TGTGCCAGCAGCGTAACGGGACAGTTCTATGGCTACACCTTC.

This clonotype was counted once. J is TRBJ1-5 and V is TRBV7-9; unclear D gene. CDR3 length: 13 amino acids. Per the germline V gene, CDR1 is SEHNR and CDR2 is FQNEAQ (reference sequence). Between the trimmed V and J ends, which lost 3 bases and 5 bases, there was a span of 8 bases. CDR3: CASSFYADQPQHF. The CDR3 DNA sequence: TGTGCCAGCAGCTTTTACGCGGATCAGCCCCAGCATTTT.

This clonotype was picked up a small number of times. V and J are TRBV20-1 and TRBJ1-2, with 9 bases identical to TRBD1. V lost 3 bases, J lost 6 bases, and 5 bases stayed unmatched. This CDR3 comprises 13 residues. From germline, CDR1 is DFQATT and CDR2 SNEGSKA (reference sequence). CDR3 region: CSARKGQGDGYTF. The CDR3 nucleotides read TGCAGTGCTAGGAAGGGACAGGGAGATGGCTACACCTTC.

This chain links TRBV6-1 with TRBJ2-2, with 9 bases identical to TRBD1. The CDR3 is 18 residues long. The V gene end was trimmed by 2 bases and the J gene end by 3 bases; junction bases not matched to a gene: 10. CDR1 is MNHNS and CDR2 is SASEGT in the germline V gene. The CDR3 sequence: CASSESPDRGYDTGELFF. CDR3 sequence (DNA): TGTGCCAGCAGTGAATCGCCGGACAGGGGATATGACACCGGGGAGCTGTTTTTT.

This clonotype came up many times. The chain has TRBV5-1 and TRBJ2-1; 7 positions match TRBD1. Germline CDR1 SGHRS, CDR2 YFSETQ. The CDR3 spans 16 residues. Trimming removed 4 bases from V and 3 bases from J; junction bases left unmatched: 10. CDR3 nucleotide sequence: TGCGCCAGCAGCAAATCGGGACAGCATCACTACAATGAGCAGTTCTTC. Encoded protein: CASSKSGQHHYNEQFF.

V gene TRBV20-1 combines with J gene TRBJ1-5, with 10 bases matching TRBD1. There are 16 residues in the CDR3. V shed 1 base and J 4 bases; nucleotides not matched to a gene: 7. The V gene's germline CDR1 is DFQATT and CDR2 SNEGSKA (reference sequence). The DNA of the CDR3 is TGCAGTGCTAGAGTAGGAGGGACAGGGGCGAATCAGCCCCAGCATTTT. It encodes CSARVGGTGANQPQHF.

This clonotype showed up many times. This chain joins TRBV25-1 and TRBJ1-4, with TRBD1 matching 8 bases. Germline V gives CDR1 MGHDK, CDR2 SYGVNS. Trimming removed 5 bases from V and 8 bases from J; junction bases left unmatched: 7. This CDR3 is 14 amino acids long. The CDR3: CASSRFGTGEKLFF. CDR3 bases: TGTGCCAGCAGTCGTTTCGGGACAGGCGAAAAACTGTTTTTT.

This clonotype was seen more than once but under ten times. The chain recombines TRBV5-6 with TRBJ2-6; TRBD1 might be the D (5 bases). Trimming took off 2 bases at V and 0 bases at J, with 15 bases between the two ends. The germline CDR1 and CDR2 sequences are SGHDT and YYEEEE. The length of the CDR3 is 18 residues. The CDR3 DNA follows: TGTGCCAGCAGCTTTGATTTGACAGCCAACTCTGGGGCCAACGTCCTGACTTTC. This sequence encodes CASSFDLTANSGANVLTF.

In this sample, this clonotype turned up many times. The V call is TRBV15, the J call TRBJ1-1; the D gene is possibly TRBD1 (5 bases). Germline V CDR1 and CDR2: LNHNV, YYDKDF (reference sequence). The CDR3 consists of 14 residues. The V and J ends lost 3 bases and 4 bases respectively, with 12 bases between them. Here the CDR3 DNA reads TGTGCCACCAGCAGCCGCCGGGGGGGCACTGAAGCTTTCTTT. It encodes CATSSRRGGTEAFF.

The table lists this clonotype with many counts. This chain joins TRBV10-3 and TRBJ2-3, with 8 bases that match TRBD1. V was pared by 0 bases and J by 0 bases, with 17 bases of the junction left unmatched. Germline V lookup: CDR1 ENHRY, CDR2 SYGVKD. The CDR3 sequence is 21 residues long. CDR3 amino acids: CAISESWRDRTQHPSTDTQYF. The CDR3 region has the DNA TGTGCCATCAGTGAGTCTTGGCGGGACAGGACACAACACCCTAGCACAGATACGCAGTATTTT.

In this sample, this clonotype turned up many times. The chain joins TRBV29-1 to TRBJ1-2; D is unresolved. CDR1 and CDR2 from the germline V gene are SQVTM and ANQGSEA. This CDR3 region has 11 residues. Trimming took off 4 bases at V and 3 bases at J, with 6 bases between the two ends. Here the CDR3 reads CSVGKDYGYTF. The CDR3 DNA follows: TGCAGCGTTGGAAAAGACTATGGCTACACCTTC.